This T cell receptor beta chain appears in the sequencing data of a study of T cells in Graves' hyperthyroidism and ophthalmopathy. Comment on this clonotype: Its antigen is still unknown.

The TCR beta CDR3 regions underwent amplification using RNA transcripts as the source. The HTBI primer set served for first-round RT-PCR of the TCR CDR3. TCRdb processed the multiplex PCR reads anew with MiXCR; each CDR3 protein has one entry. The top ten hold approximately 32% of the sample, which has 350,000 to 400,000 distinct CDR3 sequences, 15% seen once. The study's findings and limits: Prediction of ophthalmopathy progression came a median roughly 6.4 months pre-onset.

The clonotype was recovered from a woman aged 25 to 45 with Graves' hyperthyroidism. The sample taken for sequencing was blood.

The CDR3 is CASSQESAGELFF. The CDR3 DNA reads as TGTGCCAGCAGCCAAGAGTCGGCCGGGGAGCTGTTTTTT. This chain connects TRBV4-2 to TRBJ2-2, with unresolved D. The V and J ends lost 0 bases and 6 bases respectively, with 5 bases between them. In germline, CDR1 is LGHNA, CDR2 YNFKEQ. The CDR3 runs to 13 residues.